The rows below give T cell receptor beta chains drawn from one sample of a study of T cell responses to AZD1222 COVID-19 vaccine. Measured with immunoSEQ multiplex PCR; TCRdb has only the in-frame clones, and not every one. The sample lists roughly 79,000 clones, about 78% occurring once. Sequences were derived from peripheral blood, sampled on day 0 of AZD1222 vaccination. The source of these receptors is an adult in good health. The CDR3 runs from the conserved cysteine through the conserved F or W. The D gene is left open where the match is weak. Clone size, where shown, is once, few, many, or a class for clones that have expanded.

d_call	j_call	clone_size	v_call	cdr3_nt	cdr3_aa
TRBD2	TRBJ2-3	-	TRBV6-2/TRBV6-3	TGTGCCAGCACCCCCGCACTAGCGGGAGAAGGAGATACGCAGTATTTT	CASTPALAGEGDTQYF
-	TRBJ2-6	-	TRBV5-6	TGTGCCAGCAGCCCGACAGACTCTGGGGCCAACGTCCTGACTTTC	CASSPTDSGANVLTF
TRBD2	TRBJ2-7	-	TRBV6-5	TGTGCCAGCAGGGGACTAGCGGGAGACGAGCAGTACTTC	CASRGLAGDEQYF
TRBD2	TRBJ2-1	-	TRBV12-5	TGTGCTAGTGGTTTCCGGGGGGTCCCGGGACTAGCGGGCCCGGGGCTCAATGAGCAGTTCTTC	CASGFRGVPGLAGPGLNEQFF
TRBD1	TRBJ1-2	-	TRBV3-1/TRBV3-2	TGTGCCAGCAGGGACAGGAACTATGGCTACACCTTC	CASRDRNYGYTF
-	TRBJ2-7	-	TRBV11-1	TGTGCCAGCAGCCTGGGACTGAACGAGCAGTACTTC	CASSLGLNEQYF
-	TRBJ2-3	once	TRBV11-2	TGTGCCAGCAGCTTCATCACAGATACGCAGTATTTT	CASSFITDTQYF
-	TRBJ2-7	-	TRBV10-3	TGTGCCATCAGTGATTGGCCGGGTGAGGGTGGCGAGCAGTACTTC	CAISDWPGEGGEQYF
-	TRBJ1-1	-	TRBV6-1	TGTGCCAGCAGTGAGGGGGTATACACTGAAGCTTTCTTT	CASSEGVYTEAFF
TRBD2	TRBJ2-1	-	TRBV15	TGTGCCACCAGAGAAGCTGTAGCGGGAGGCTACAATGAGCAGTTCTTC	CATREAVAGGYNEQFF
-	TRBJ2-3	once	TRBV7-9	TGTGCCAGCAGCTTAGGCTCCGAGGATACGCAGTATTTT	CASSLGSEDTQYF
-	TRBJ2-1	-	TRBV10-3	TGTGCCACCCACGGGGGCGTCGGCAATGAGCAGTTCTTC	CATHGGVGNEQFF
-	TRBJ2-7	-	TRBV28	TGTGCCAGCAGTTTGACAGTTACGAGGCAGTACTTC	CASSLTVTRQYF
TRBD2	TRBJ2-2	-	TRBV7-9	TGTGCCAGCAGCCTAGCTAGGGCGGGAGCCGGGGAGCTGTTTTTT	CASSLARAGAGELFF
-	TRBJ2-7	-	TRBV2	TGTGCCAGCAGTTTGTCGGACGAGCAGTACTTC	CASSLSDEQYF
-	TRBJ2-7	-	TRBV2	TGTGCCAGCAGTTCACAGGGGCGGGGGGACGAGCAGTACTTC	CASSSQGRGDEQYF
-	TRBJ1-1	-	TRBV5-4	TGTGCCAGCAGCCGGGATAATTCTGACACTGAAGCTTTCTTT	CASSRDNSDTEAFF
TRBD1	TRBJ1-2	-	TRBV7-8	TGTGCCAGCAGCGAAACAGGGGATGGAGGCTACACCTTC	CASSETGDGGYTF
TRBD1	TRBJ1-1	-	TRBV29-1	TGCAGCGTCTCCAACAGGGGAACTGAAGCTTTCTTT	CSVSNRGTEAFF
TRBD1	TRBJ2-7	-	TRBV2	TGTGCCAGCAGACCCCTCCGGACAGGGCCACCCTACGAGCAGTACTTC	CASRPLRTGPPYEQYF
-	TRBJ2-1	-	TRBV5-1	TGCGCCAGCAGCCACTTAAGCACCTCGGACAATGAGCAGTTCTTC	CASSHLSTSDNEQFF
-	TRBJ1-5	once	TRBV7-9	TGTGCCAGCAGCTTAGGGGGGTCGAGCAATCAGCCCCAGCATTTT	CASSLGGSSNQPQHF
-	TRBJ1-2	-	TRBV7-9	TGTGCCAGCAGCTTCGATGCCGGCTATGGCTACACCTTC	CASSFDAGYGYTF
-	TRBJ2-3	-	TRBV29-1	TGCAGCGTTGACGGTGTTGCTGGGAACACAGATACGCAGTATTTT	CSVDGVAGNTDTQYF
-	TRBJ1-1	-	TRBV19	TGTGCCAGTAGCCATACCTACGGAGGAGGGAACACTGAAGCTTTCTTT	CASSHTYGGGNTEAFF
-	TRBJ2-7	-	TRBV2	TGTGCCAGCAGTACCGGAGGGCGGATGCTCTACGAGCAGTACTTC	CASSTGGRMLYEQYF
-	TRBJ2-2	-	TRBV18	TGTGCCAGCTCAGGGGCAATTGGCGGCGGGGAGCTGTTTTTT	CASSGAIGGGELFF
-	TRBJ1-3	-	TRBV10-3	TGTGCCATCAGCAGGGAGAGCTCTGGAAACACCATATATTTT	CAISRESSGNTIYF
-	TRBJ1-3	-	TRBV7-9	TGTGCCAGCAGCCTAGATCGGAGGGGTTCTGGAAACACCATATATTTT	CASSLDRRGSGNTIYF
TRBD1	TRBJ2-7	-	TRBV6-5	TGTGCCAGCAGCACCTACAGGGGGCCGGGCTACGAGCAGTACTTC	CASSTYRGPGYEQYF
-	TRBJ2-5	few	TRBV9	TGTGCCAGCAGCCCCCTCGGGGCCCCAGAGACCCAGTACTTC	CASSPLGAPETQYF
-	TRBJ2-1	-	TRBV30	TGTGCCTGGAGTGTATCGGGCAATGAGCAGTTCTTC	CAWSVSGNEQFF
TRBD1	TRBJ2-7	-	TRBV6-5	TGTGCCAGCAGTTACCCCGGGACAGGGGTGTACGAGCAGTACTTC	CASSYPGTGVYEQYF
TRBD1	TRBJ1-4	-	TRBV6-1	TGTGCCAGCAGTGGCGGCCGACAGGGGGGGTATGAAAAACTGTTTTTT	CASSGGRQGGYEKLFF
-	TRBJ2-7	-	TRBV6-5	TGTGCCAGCAGTTACTCGCCTGGGGGCTCCTACGAGCAGTACTTC	CASSYSPGGSYEQYF
-	TRBJ2-3	-	TRBV7-9	TGTGCCAGCAGCTTATCGGTCGATTCCACAGATACGCAGTATTTT	CASSLSVDSTDTQYF
-	TRBJ1-2	-	TRBV14	TGTGCCAGCAGCCAAGACTGGGGACGTGGCTACACCTTC	CASSQDWGRGYTF
-	TRBJ2-5	-	TRBV20-1	TGCAGTGCTAGTGGGACTCTCGAGGGCCAGACCCAGTACTTC	CSASGTLEGQTQYF
-	TRBJ1-2	-	TRBV5-8	TGTGCCAGCAGCCCCAGGGGTATGGGAGGCTACACCTTC	CASSPRGMGGYTF
-	TRBJ2-2	-	TRBV6-2/TRBV6-3	TGTGCCAGCAGTACCCCACTGATCACCGGGGAGCTGTTTTTT	CASSTPLITGELFF
-	TRBJ2-3	-	TRBV5-1	TGCGCCAGCAGCTTATCCCTGGCAACAGGATTTAGCACAGATACGCAGTATTTT	CASSLSLATGFSTDTQYF